This TCR beta chain was profiled in a study of patients and donors after allogeneic stem cell transplantation. Germline values: CDR1 KGHDR, CDR2 SFDVKD. The V end was cut by 4 bases, the J end by 15 bases, with 20 bases between. This CDR3 contains 14 residues. TCRdb independently ran MiXCR on the RT-PCR reads; one entry per CDR3 protein. Among 100,000 to 130,000 distinct CDR3 sequences listed, approximately 35% were seen once. The sequenced sample consisted of blood, either unsorted or a sorted T cell fraction (not recorded which). The source is a human donor who was either an allogeneic HSCT recipient or a stem cell or donor lymphocyte infusion donor (not recorded which). It is not recorded whose cells these are; they may come from a transplant donor. This chain uses TRBV24-1 with TRBJ2-2, with D possibly being TRBD1 (5 bases). CDR3 DNA sequence: TGTGCCACCAGTGACTCAGGGATTTCAGGGATGGTGTTTTTT. Amino acids: CATSDSGISGMVFF.